This T cell receptor (beta chain) was recovered during a study of blood T cell repertoires in COVID-19. Study at large: Donors in the United States, Italy and Spain gave samples during acute or convalescent COVID-19. Sources were T cells, B-cell-depleted T cells, or PBMCs; the material itself was cDNA or gDNA.

Original processing methods: Amplification with reference gene primers provided the estimates of nucleated cell counts. The data were produced by immunoSEQ multiplex PCR, yet TCRdb's version contains in-frame clones alone and is incomplete. D and trimming were read from the DNA, whereas the V and J calls and clone size are those reported in that table. The sample gives roughly 260,000 clones, roughly 90% of which show up once; roughly 3.9% is in the top ten. CDR1 is MNHEY, CDR2 SVGEGT, per germline. The CDR3 sequence is 13 residues long. As for this clone: The junction differs from germline at one of its ends, possibly a read error.

What was sequenced was peripheral blood. This receptor was taken from a man aged 55 to 70 who had recovered from COVID-19. The chain has TRBV6-2 or TRBV6-3 and TRBJ1-5; D is possibly TRBD1 (5 bases). The CDR3 DNA follows: TGTGCCAGCAGTTCCACAGCGGGACGAAACTCGGATTTT. Translating it yields CASSSTAGRNSDF.